The clone carrying this T cell receptor (beta chain) showed up many times. Its target is unknown. TCR beta CDR3 sequences were amplified from RNA transcripts. TCR CDR3 underwent first-round RT-PCR with the HTBI primer set. TCRdb reprocessed the multiplex PCR reads via MiXCR and lists one record per CDR3 protein. The table has some 320,000 distinct CDR3 sequences, around 13% seen once. This record belongs to a study of T cells in Graves' hyperthyroidism and ophthalmopathy. Study observations and caveats: Blood samples included most of the expanded thyroid clonotypes exceeding 0.001. Separation of ophthalmopathy from stable hyperthyroidism was achieved by a 13 V-J model.

The receptor's source is a woman in her thirties or forties with Graves' ophthalmopathy. The material sequenced was blood.

CDR3 sequence: CASRPGTSKETQYF. The CDR3 nucleotides are TGTGCCAGCAGACCCGGGACTAGCAAAGAGACCCAGTACTTC. The genes are TRBV12-3 or TRBV12-4 and TRBJ2-5, with TRBD2 identical over 9 bases. CDR3 length: 14 amino acids. V lost 6 bases and J lost 3; bases outside the gene matches: 5.